This T cell receptor beta chain was obtained from a study of neurological immune-mediated disorders. Unsorted libraries were prepared from 2 million PBMCs held at -80 C. This clonotype was recorded many times. cDNA synthesis was performed by 5'RACE with 10-nucleotide random UMIs. TCRdb used MiXCR to reprocess the 5' RACE reads, holding one entry per CDR3 protein. The sample includes about 79,000 distinct CDR3 sequences, roughly 15% of them seen just once. Germline assignment: CDR1 SGDLS and CDR2 YYNGEE. The junction had 12 bases not matched to a gene; V was cut back by 3 bases and J by 6 bases. The CDR3 has 18 amino acids.

The V and J genes are TRBV9 and TRBJ2-7; 16 nucleotides line up with TRBD2. The receptor's source is a woman between 45 and 65 years old in good health. The specimen was PBMCs. The CDR3 DNA reads as TGTGCCAGCAGCGCACCGTTGGGACTAGCGGGGGGGCCAGCCGAGCAGTACTTC. It specifies CASSAPLGLAGGPAEQYF.